The source of this T cell receptor (beta chain) is a study of blood T cell repertoires in COVID-19. Method: immunoSEQ multiplex PCR; TCRdb's copy keeps in-frame clones and lacks some. The sample has around 230,000 clones, approximately 91% seen once; the top ten hold roughly 0.69%. The CDR3 is 15 amino acids. Trimming cost V 5 bases and J 4 bases; bases outside gene matches: 8. Germline values: CDR1 SSHAT, CDR2 FNYEAQ (reference sequence). The sequenced sample was peripheral blood. This chain joins TRBV7-7 and TRBJ2-5; TRBD1 matches 9 bases. The source is a man between 40 and 49 years old with acute or convalescent COVID-19. The CDR3 protein is CASSLRTGEGETQYF. CDR3 bases: TGTGCCAGCAGCCTCAGGACAGGGGAGGGAGAGACCCAGTACTTC.